The clone carrying this T cell receptor beta chain has only a few counts. The antigen remains undetermined. The sample belongs to a study of early T cells in non-severe SARS-CoV-2 infection. Across the whole study: Sequencing used unsorted whole-blood bulk RNA, so chains lack pairing. Study findings and constraints: Private and CD4 specificities were missed by VDJdb matching, skewed to anti-spike CD8.

Trimming shortened V by 6 bases and J by 2 bases, and 24 bases separated the two germline ends. The length of the CDR3 is 18 residues. Germline lookup yields CDR1 SEHNR and CDR2 FQNEAQ (reference sequence). Researchers attached unique molecular identifiers to individual cDNA molecules. In TCRdb, the 5' RACE reads were re-called with MiXCR into one record per CDR3 protein. Altogether approximately 65,000 distinct CDR3 sequences are present, 12% being singletons, with the ten largest covering around 1.7%. The sample was whole blood. The chain employs TRBV7-9 and TRBJ2-3; D may be TRBD1 (8 bases). The source is an adult who was a healthcare worker with PCR-confirmed SARS-CoV-2 infection or an uninfected control (not recorded which). Here the CDR3 reads CASRYQGAEAGATDTQYF. As DNA, the CDR3 is TGTGCCAGCAGATACCAGGGGGCCGAGGCGGGGGCCACAGATACGCAGTATTTT.